One and the same sample provided the 15 T cell receptor beta chains below, sequenced in a study of blood T cell repertoires in COVID-19. Produced via immunoSEQ multiplex PCR; TCRdb's table is partial and in-frame only. The sample lists 150,000 to 200,000 clones, 70% to 90% occurring once. Material for sequencing was peripheral blood. The receptor source for this set is a man aged 40-55 years who had recovered from COVID-19.

The chain has TRBV12-2 and TRBJ1-2; the table's D call, TRBD1, was not checked against the DNA. TRBV12-2 is termed a pseudogene. The CDR3 sequence is 13 residues long. The CDR3 nucleotides read TGTGCAAGTCGCCGGACAGGAAAGAATGGCTACACCTTC. It codes for CASRRTGKNGYTF.

The CDR3 sequence: CATSDSGGEPYEQYF. The CDR3 nucleotides are TGTGCCACCAGTGACTCTGGGGGGGAACCCTACGAGCAGTACTTC. V usage is TRBV24-1 and J usage is TRBJ2-7, with 7 bases that match TRBD2. Per the germline V gene, CDR1 is KGHDR and CDR2 is SFDVKD. CDR3 length equals 15 residues. V lost 4 bases to trimming and J lost 2 bases; unmatched junction nucleotides: 7.

This clone has only a few counts. The chain employs TRBV13 and TRBJ2-1, with 7 nucleotides matching TRBD2. With V trimmed by 5 bases and J by 10 bases, 17 bases remained unmatched. The length of the CDR3 is 16 residues. CDR1 is PRHDT, CDR2 FYEKMQ, per germline (reference sequence). This CDR3 is CASSIDPPAVGGEQFF. In DNA, the CDR3 is TGTGCCAGCAGCATAGACCCTCCCGCAGTGGGAGGGGAGCAGTTCTTC.

This chain connects TRBV5-1 to TRBJ2-3, with unresolved D. V lost 0 bases and J 2 bases, leaving 7 bases between the germline ends. This CDR3 has 14 amino acids. Germline lookup yields CDR1 SGHRS and CDR2 YFSETQ. The CDR3 loop reads CASSLGLTTDTQYF. CDR3 DNA sequence: TGCGCCAGCAGCTTGGGACTCACCACAGATACGCAGTATTTT. The full variable domain, rest sourced from reference TRBV5-1 and TRBJ2-3, is KAGVTQTPRYLIKTRGQQVTLSCSPISGHRSVSWYQQTPGQGLQFLFEYFSETQRNKGNFPGRFSGRQFSNSRSEMNVSTLELGDSALYLCASSLGLTTDTQYFGPGTRLTVL.

This sequence joins TRBV20-1 and TRBJ2-7; TRBD2 aligns across 11 bases. Germline CDR1 is DFQATT and CDR2 is SNEGSKA (reference sequence). V trimming: 6 bases; J trimming: 4 bases; junction bases outside the gene matches: 8. The CDR3 has 14 residues. The CDR3 DNA sequence: TGCAGTGCGAGTATAGCGGGGGGGACTTACGAGCAGTACTTC. Protein sequence: CSASIAGGTYEQYF.

The rearrangement uses TRBV3-1 (or the pseudogene TRBV3-2) and TRBJ2-7; 14 nucleotides line up with TRBD2. CDR1 and CDR2 from the germline V gene are LGHDT and YNNKEL (reference sequence). CDR3 length: 18 residues. The ends lost 4 bases at V and 4 bases at J; junction bases unmatched: 12. The CDR3 sequence: CASSPTIAGTSGRYEQYF. The CDR3 bases are TGTGCCAGCAGCCCTACAATCGCCGGGACTAGCGGGAGATACGAGCAGTACTTC.

The chain employs TRBV19 and TRBJ2-7; 7 bases align to TRBD2. Trimming at V came to 4 bases and at J to 3 bases, leaving 9 bases not matched to a gene. In germline, CDR1 is LNHDA, CDR2 SQIVND (reference sequence). The CDR3 runs to 15 residues. CDR3 region: CASSRGGEPLYEQYF. The DNA for the CDR3 is TGTGCCAGTAGTAGGGGGGGAGAACCGCTCTACGAGCAGTACTTC. Drawing the rest from reference TRBV19 and TRBJ2-7, the complete variable domain is DGGITQSPKYLFRKEGQNVTLSCEQNLNHDAMYWYRQDPGQGLRLIYYSQIVNDFQKGDIAEGYSVSREKKESFPLTVTSAQKNPTAFYLCASSRGGEPLYEQYFGPGTRLTVT.

This clone came up many times. The chain's CDR3 is CASLAGGLSSYNEQFF. In DNA, the CDR3 is TGTGCCAGCCTAGCGGGGGGGCTGAGCTCCTACAATGAGCAGTTCTTC. This rearrangement joins TRBV2 to TRBJ2-1; the match to TRBD2 covers 12 bases. The CDR3 is 16 amino acids. With V trimmed by 8 bases and J by 0 bases, 5 bases remained unmatched. The germline gives CDR1 SNHLY, CDR2 FYNNEI. Full variable domain (outside the CDR3, taken from reference TRBV2 and TRBJ2-1): EPEVTQTPSHQVTQMGQEVILRCVPISNHLYFYWYRQILGQKVEFLVSFYNNEISEKSEIFDDQFSVERPDGSNFTLKIRSTKLEDSAMYFCASLAGGLSSYNEQFFGPGTRLTVL.

The V and J genes are TRBV11-3 and TRBJ1-2; 9 bases align to TRBD1. The junction had 8 bases not matched to a gene; V was cut back by 2 bases and J by 7 bases. The germline V gene encodes CDR1 SGHNT and CDR2 YENEEA. The CDR3 runs 15 residues. CDR3 sequence: CASSLTHTGGLGYTF. The DNA of the CDR3 is TGTGCCAGCAGCTTAACCCATACAGGGGGCCTTGGCTACACCTTC. Complete variable domain (other parts from reference TRBV11-3 and TRBJ1-2): EAGVVQSPRYKIIEKKQPVAFWCNPISGHNTLYWYLQNLGQGPELLIRYENEEAVDDSQLPKDRFSAERLKGVDSTLKIQPAELGDSAVYLCASSLTHTGGLGYTFGSGTRLTVV.

V is TRBV29-1 and J is TRBJ2-3; 8 bases align to TRBD1. The V gene end was trimmed by 5 bases and the J gene end by 2 bases; junction bases not matched to a gene: 6. The CDR3 spans 14 residues. Per germline, CDR1 SQVTM and CDR2 ANQGSEA. The CDR3 DNA sequence: TGCAGCGTTCACGGACAGGGAAACACAGATACGCAGTATTTT. Amino acids: CSVHGQGNTDTQYF.

This clone was seen a single time. The genes are TRBV28 and TRBJ2-3; 8 positions match TRBD1. Trimming removed 6 bases from V and 3 bases from J; junction bases left unmatched: 14. Looked up from germline, CDR1 is MDHEN and CDR2 is SYDVKM. The CDR3 sequence is 17 residues long. This CDR3 is CASSLTPTGGGTDTQYF. CDR3 sequence (DNA): TGTGCCAGCAGCTTAACCCCCACAGGGGGTGGGACAGATACGCAGTATTTT.

The chain carries TRBV9 and TRBJ2-7; 11 bases match TRBD1. The germline V gene has CDR1 SGDLS and CDR2 YYNGEE. V lost 3 bases and J lost 2; bases outside the gene matches: 10. This CDR3 is built from 17 residues. CDR3 region: CASSEGQGASKAYEQYF. The CDR3 DNA follows: TGTGCCAGCAGCGAAGGACAGGGGGCGAGTAAGGCCTACGAGCAGTACTTC. The full variable domain, completed using reference TRBV9 and TRBJ2-7, is DSGVTQTPKHLITATGQRVTLRCSPRSGDLSVYWYQQSLDQGLQFLIQYYNGEERAKGNILERFSAQQFPDLHSELNLSSLELGDSALYFCASSEGQGASKAYEQYFGPGTRLTVT.

V is TRBV27 and J is TRBJ2-7; D gene unclear. Germline values: CDR1 MNHEY, CDR2 SMNVEV (reference sequence). The V gene lost 6 bases and the J gene lost 2 bases, with 11 bases spanning the gap. The CDR3 spans 13 residues. This CDR3 reads CASRIGSTYEQYF. The CDR3 region has the DNA TGTGCCAGCAGAATCGGGTCAACCTACGAGCAGTACTTC.

V is TRBV9 and J is TRBJ2-2; maybe TRBD1 (6 bases). Trimming stripped 7 bases from V and 3 bases from J, with 13 bases between. From germline, CDR1 is SGDLS and CDR2 YYNGEE. This CDR3 spans 14 amino acids. The CDR3 protein is CASSPGVYTGELFF. CDR3 coding DNA: TGTGCCAGCTCCCCAGGGGTCTACACCGGGGAGCTGTTTTTT.

J is TRBJ2-3 and V is TRBV20-1; weak D call: TRBD2 (5 bases). Germline CDR1 reads DFQATT; CDR2 reads SNEGSKA (reference sequence). V lost 5 bases and J 6 bases, leaving 6 bases between the germline ends. This CDR3 comprises 10 residues. As DNA, the CDR3 is TGCAGTGCTTCGGGGGATACGCAGTATTTT. This encodes CSASGDTQYF.